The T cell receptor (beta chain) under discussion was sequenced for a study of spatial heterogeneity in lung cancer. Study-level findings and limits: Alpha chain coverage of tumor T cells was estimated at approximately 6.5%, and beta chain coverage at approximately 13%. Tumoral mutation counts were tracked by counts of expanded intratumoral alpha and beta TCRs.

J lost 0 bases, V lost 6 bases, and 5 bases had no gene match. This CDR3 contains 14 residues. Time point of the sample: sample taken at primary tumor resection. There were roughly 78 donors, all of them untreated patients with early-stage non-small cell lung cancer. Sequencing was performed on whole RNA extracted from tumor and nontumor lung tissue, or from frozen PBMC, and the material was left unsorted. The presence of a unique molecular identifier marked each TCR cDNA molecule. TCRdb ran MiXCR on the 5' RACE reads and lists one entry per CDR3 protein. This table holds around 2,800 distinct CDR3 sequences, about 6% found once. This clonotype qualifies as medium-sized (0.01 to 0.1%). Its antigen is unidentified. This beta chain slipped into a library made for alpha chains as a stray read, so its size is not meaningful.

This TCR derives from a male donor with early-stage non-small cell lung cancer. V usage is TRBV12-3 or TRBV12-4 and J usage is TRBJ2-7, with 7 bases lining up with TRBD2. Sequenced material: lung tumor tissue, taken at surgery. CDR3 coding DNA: TGTGCCAGCAGCTCCAGCGGGGCCTCCTACGAGCAGTACTTC. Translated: CASSSSGASYEQYF.